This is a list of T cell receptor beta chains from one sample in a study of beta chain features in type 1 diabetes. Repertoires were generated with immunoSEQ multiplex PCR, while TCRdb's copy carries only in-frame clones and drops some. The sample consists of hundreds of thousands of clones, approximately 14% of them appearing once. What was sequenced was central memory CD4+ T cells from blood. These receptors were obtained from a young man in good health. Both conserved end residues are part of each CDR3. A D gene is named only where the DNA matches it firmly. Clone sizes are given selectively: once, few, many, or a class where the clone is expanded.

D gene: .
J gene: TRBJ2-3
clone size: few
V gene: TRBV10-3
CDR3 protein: CAISIQGSPDTQYF
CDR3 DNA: TGTGCCATCAGTATACAGGGTTCGCCAGATACGCAGTATTTT

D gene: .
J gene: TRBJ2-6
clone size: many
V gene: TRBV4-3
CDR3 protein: CASSQDSSVSGANVLTF
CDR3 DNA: TGCGCCAGCAGCCAAGATTCGTCAGTTTCTGGGGCCAACGTCCTGACTTTC

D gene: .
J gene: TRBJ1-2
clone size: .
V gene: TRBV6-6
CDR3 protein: CASGRGPTYGYTF
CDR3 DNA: TGTGCCAGCGGGCGTGGACCCACCTATGGCTACACCTTC

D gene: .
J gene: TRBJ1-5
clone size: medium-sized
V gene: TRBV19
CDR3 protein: CASSIPYQPQHF
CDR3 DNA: TGTGCCAGTAGTATCCCGTATCAGCCCCAGCATTTT

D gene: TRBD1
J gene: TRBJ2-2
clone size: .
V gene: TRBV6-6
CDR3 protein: CASSRNRGLGELFF
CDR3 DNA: TGTGCCAGCAGCAGAAACAGGGGGCTCGGGGAGCTGTTTTTT

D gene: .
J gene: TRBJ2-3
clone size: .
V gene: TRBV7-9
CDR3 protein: CASSFPGVATDTQYF
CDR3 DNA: TGTGCCAGCAGCTTTCCAGGGGTAGCAACAGATACGCAGTATTTT

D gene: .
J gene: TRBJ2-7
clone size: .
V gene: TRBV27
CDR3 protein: CASSPRTTAYEQYF
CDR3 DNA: TGTGCCAGCAGTCCCAGGACGACAGCCTACGAGCAGTACTTC

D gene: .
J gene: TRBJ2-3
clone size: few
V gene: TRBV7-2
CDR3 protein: CASSLAVSTDTQYF
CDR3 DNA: TGTGCCAGCAGCTTAGCGGTTAGCACAGATACGCAGTATTTT

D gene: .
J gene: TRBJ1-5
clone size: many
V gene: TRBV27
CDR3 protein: CASSFSRDQPQHF
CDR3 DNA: TGTGCCAGCAGTTTTTCTCGGGATCAGCCCCAGCATTTT

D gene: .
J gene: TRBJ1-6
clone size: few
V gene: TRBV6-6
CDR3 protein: CASRKSSYNSPLHF
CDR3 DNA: TGTGCCAGCAGGAAAAGCTCCTATAATTCACCCCTCCACTTT

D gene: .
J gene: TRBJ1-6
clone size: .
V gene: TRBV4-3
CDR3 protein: CASSQTTGDSPLHF
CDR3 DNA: TGCGCCAGCAGCCAAACAACAGGAGATTCACCCCTCCACTTT

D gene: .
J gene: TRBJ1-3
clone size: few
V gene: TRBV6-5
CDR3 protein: CASSWVTGSSGNTIYF
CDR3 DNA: TGTGCCAGCAGTTGGGTCACGGGGAGCTCTGGAAACACCATATATTTT

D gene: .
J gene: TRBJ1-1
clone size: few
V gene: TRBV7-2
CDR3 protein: CASSLNIPTTEAFF
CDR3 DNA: TGTGCCAGCAGCTTAAACATCCCGACGACTGAAGCTTTCTTT

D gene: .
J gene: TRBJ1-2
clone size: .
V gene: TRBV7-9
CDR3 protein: CASIDRVGTPYGYTF
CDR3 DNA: TGTGCCAGCATCGATCGTGTGGGAACCCCCTATGGCTACACCTTC

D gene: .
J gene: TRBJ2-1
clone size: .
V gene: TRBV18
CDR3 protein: CASSPNNEQFF
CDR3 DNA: TGTGCCAGCTCACCCAACAATGAGCAGTTCTTC

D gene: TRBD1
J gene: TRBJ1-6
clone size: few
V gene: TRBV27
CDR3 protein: CASSLVGTGSNSPLHF
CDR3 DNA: TGTGCCAGCAGTTTAGTTGGGACAGGGTCTAATTCACCCCTCCACTTT

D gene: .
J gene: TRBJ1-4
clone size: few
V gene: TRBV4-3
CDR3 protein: CASSQDIRGGEKLFF
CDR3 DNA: TGCGCCAGCAGCCAAGATATCAGGGGCGGTGAAAAACTGTTTTTT

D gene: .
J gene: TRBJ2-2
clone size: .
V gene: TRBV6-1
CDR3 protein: CASSARDWGGKGELFF
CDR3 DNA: TGTGCCAGCAGTGCCCGGGACTGGGGTGGGAAGGGGGAGCTGTTTTTT

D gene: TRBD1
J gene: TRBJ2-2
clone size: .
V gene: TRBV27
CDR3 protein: CASSTQGAGTGELFF
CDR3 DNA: TGTGCCAGCAGTACGCAGGGGGCGGGCACCGGGGAGCTGTTTTTT

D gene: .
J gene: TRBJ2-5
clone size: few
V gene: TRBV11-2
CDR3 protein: CASSFASVGTQYF
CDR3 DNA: TGTGCCAGCAGCTTCGCCTCCGTCGGGACCCAGTACTTC

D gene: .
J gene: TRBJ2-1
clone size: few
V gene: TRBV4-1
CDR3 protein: CASSQGEGPVNEQFF
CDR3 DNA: TGCGCCAGCAGCCAAGGCGAGGGGCCGGTTAATGAGCAGTTCTTC

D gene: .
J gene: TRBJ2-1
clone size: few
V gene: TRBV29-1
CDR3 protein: CSVERQNFYNEQFF
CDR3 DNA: TGCAGCGTTGAGCGACAAAACTTCTACAATGAGCAGTTCTTC

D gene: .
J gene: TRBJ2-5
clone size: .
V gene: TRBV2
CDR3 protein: CASSDGGRKTQYF
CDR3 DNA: TGTGCCAGCAGTGACGGGGGACGAAAGACCCAGTACTTC

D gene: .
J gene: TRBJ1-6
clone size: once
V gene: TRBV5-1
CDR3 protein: CASSLLSPNSPLHF
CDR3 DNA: TGTGCCAGCAGCTTGTTGTCACCCAATTCACCCCTCCACTTT

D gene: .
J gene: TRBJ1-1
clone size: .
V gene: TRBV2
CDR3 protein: CASSERVGAAKAFF
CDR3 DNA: TGTGCCAGCAGTGAAAGGGTTGGCGCGGCAAAGGCTTTCTTT

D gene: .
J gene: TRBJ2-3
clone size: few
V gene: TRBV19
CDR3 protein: CASSGRLSTDTQYF
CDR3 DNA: TGTGCCAGTAGCGGGAGACTAAGCACAGATACGCAGTATTTT

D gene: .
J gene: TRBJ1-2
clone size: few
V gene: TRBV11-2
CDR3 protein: CASRRTANYGYTF
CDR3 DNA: TGTGCCAGCCGAAGGACTGCAAACTATGGCTACACCTTC

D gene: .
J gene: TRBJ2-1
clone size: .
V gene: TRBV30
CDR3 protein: CAWAPPTNNEQFF
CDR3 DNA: TGTGCCTGGGCCCCACCAACCAACAATGAGCAGTTCTTC

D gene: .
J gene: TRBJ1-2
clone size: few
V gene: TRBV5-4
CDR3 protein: CASSLEMSIGGRGYGYTF
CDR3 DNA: TGTGCCAGCAGCTTGGAAATGTCGATTGGGGGGCGAGGCTATGGCTACACCTTC

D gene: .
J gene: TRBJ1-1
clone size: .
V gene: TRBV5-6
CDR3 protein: CASRSGTNTEAFF
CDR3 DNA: TGTGCCAGCAGATCCGGGACAAACACTGAAGCTTTCTTT